This T cell receptor beta chain comes out of a study of OX40 agonist ivuxolimab in advanced cancers. Across the whole study: Intravenous ivuxolimab was administered to patients every 2 weeks at 0.01 to 10 mg/kg.

The repertoire was sequenced with immunoSEQ multiplex PCR; TCRdb's copy has only in-frame clones and lacks some. Counted here are approximately 70,000 clones, more than 85% occurring once; the ten biggest clones make up roughly 1%. A remark on this clone: Its target is not known.

Overall study results and limits: What antigens the expanded peripheral T cells recognized was never established. Doses of 0.1 to 3.0 mg/kg were accompanied by clonal expansion of CD4+ and CD8+ blood T cells by week 6.

Germline V gives CDR1 MNHNY, CDR2 SVGAGI (reference sequence). V was pared by 6 bases and J by 1 base, with 15 bases between. The CDR3 length is 15 residues. This TCR was sampled from an adult with an advanced solid tumor such as melanoma, head and neck, liver or kidney cancer. The sequenced sample was CD4+ or CD8+ T cells sorted from blood, obtained in a trial of the OX40 agonist ivuxolimab. V usage is TRBV6-6 and J usage is TRBJ1-1, with D possibly matching TRBD1 (5 bases). This CDR3 reads CASSPPGRRNTEAFF. In DNA form, the CDR3 reads TGTGCCAGCAGCCCGCCGGGACGGAGGAACACTGAAGCTTTCTTT.